These 12 T cell receptor beta chains came from one sample sequenced in a study of STAT5B mutations in CD4+ large granular lymphocyte leukemia. The repertoire was sequenced with immunoSEQ multiplex PCR; TCRdb's copy has only in-frame clones and lacks some. The data show around 34,000 clones, around 85% seen once. The material sequenced was CD4+ T cells from blood buffy coats. Receptors were obtained from a human donor in good health.

V is TRBV27 and J is TRBJ1-5, with 9 bases matching TRBD1. The CDR3 covers 15 residues. Germline CDR1 is MNHEY and CDR2 is SMNVEV (reference sequence). Trimming took 7 bases from V and 6 from J; bases not matched to a gene: 10. The CDR3 loop is CASKRDRVAGQPQHF. In nucleotides, the CDR3 is TGTGCCAGCAAACGGGACAGGGTTGCCGGTCAGCCCCAGCATTTT.

This chain connects TRBV7-6 to TRBJ2-1; tentatively, D is TRBD1 (5 bases). The CDR3 length is 15 residues. CDR1 and CDR2 (germline): SGHVS, FNYEAQ. V lost 5 bases and J lost 1, with 12 bases in between. Written as DNA, the CDR3 is TGTGCCAGCAGCCCCGACAGCACATCCTACAATGAGCAGTTCTTC. Protein product: CASSPDSTSYNEQFF.

This clone was found a few times. This sequence joins TRBV6-1 and TRBJ2-7, with TRBD1 matching 9 bases. V trimming: 6 bases; J trimming: 0 bases; junction bases outside the gene matches: 6. CDR1 is MNHNS and CDR2 is SASEGT in the germline V gene. The CDR3 runs 15 residues. The CDR3 spells CASRGQGRVSYEQYF. Here the CDR3 DNA reads TGTGCCAGCAGAGGACAGGGGAGAGTCTCCTACGAGCAGTACTTC.

The chain employs TRBV2 and TRBJ2-3, with D perhaps TRBD1 (5 bases). Trimming cost V 7 bases and J 1 base, with 9 bases left between them. Germline assignment: CDR1 SNHLY and CDR2 FYNNEI. The CDR3 extends over 13 amino acids. This CDR3 is CASKGRGTDTQYF. CDR3 DNA sequence: TGTGCCAGCAAGGGCAGGGGCACAGATACGCAGTATTTT.

The J gene is TRBJ1-1, the V gene TRBV11-2; the D gene is possibly TRBD1 (6 bases). There are 15 residues in the CDR3. Trimming pared 5 bases from V and 3 bases from J, leaving 16 bases between. Germline CDR1 reads SGHAT; CDR2 reads FQNNGV. Here the CDR3 DNA reads TGTGCCAGCAGCGCAATAGGGGGGCTCGACACTGAAGCTTTCTTT. Protein sequence: CASSAIGGLDTEAFF.

On this clone: This CDR3 is also generated by other DNA sequences in the sample. This chain links TRBV7-2 with TRBJ2-2; 12 bases are shared with TRBD2. The CDR3 is made up of 17 amino acids. The V gene's germline CDR1 is SGHTA and CDR2 FQGNSA. Unmatched junction bases numbered 1, after V lost 1 base and J lost 1 base. DNA of the CDR3: TGTGCCAGCAGCTTAGGGACTAGCGGGATGAACACCGGGGAGCTGTTTTTT. Translating gives CASSLGTSGMNTGELFF.

The chain uses TRBV7-9 and TRBJ1-5, with D maybe TRBD1 (5 bases). Germline V CDR1 and CDR2: SEHNR, FQNEAQ (reference sequence). CDR3 length: 12 amino acids. The ends were cut back, 5 bases at V and 11 bases at J, with 13 bases in the middle. CDR3 amino acids: CASSPGWGSQHF. The CDR3 nucleotides are TGTGCCAGCAGCCCCGGATGGGGGTCCCAGCATTTT. The whole variable domain, filled in from reference TRBV7-9 and TRBJ1-5, reads DTGVSQNPRHKITKRGQNVTFRCDPISEHNRLYWYRQTLGQGPEFLTYFQNEAQLEKSRLLSDRFSAERPKGSFSTLEIQRTEQGDSAMYLCASSPGWGSQHFGDGTRLSIL.

This rearrangement joins TRBV6-6 to TRBJ1-2; D perhaps matches TRBD1 (6 bases). V was pared by 0 bases and J by 4 bases, with 12 bases between. The V gene's germline CDR1 is MNHNY and CDR2 SVGAGI (reference sequence). This CDR3 has 15 residues. CDR3 amino acids: CASSYSGGPTYGYTF. DNA for the CDR3: TGTGCCAGCAGTTACTCTGGGGGGCCCACCTATGGCTACACCTTC.

The chain employs TRBV27 and TRBJ1-5; D is unclear. V gave up 2 bases and J gave up 4 bases, with 3 bases separating them. The CDR3 extends over 12 amino acids. Looked up from germline, CDR1 is MNHEY and CDR2 is SMNVEV (reference sequence). The CDR3 is CASSLPNQPQHF. DNA of the CDR3: TGTGCCAGCAGTTTACCGAATCAGCCCCAGCATTTT.

The chain has TRBV11-3 and TRBJ2-5; D gene uncertain. The germline gives CDR1 SGHNT, CDR2 YENEEA. Trimming left V 4 bases short and J 5 bases short, with 5 bases between. This CDR3 is 11 amino acids long. The CDR3 coding sequence is TGTGCCAGCAGCTCTTGGGAGACCCAGTACTTC. This sequence encodes CASSSWETQYF.

V is TRBV4-1 and J is TRBJ2-7, with 8 bases matching TRBD2. This CDR3 comprises 17 residues. V was pared by 0 bases and J by 2 bases, with 9 bases of the junction left unmatched. Germline lookup yields CDR1 MGHRA and CDR2 YSYEKL. The DNA for the CDR3 is TGCGCCAGCAGCCAAGATGCTTTAGCGGGGCCTCCCTACGAGCAGTACTTC. It encodes CASSQDALAGPPYEQYF.

The chain carries TRBV29-1 and TRBJ1-2; unclear D gene. The length of the CDR3 is 14 residues. Trimming left V 3 bases short and J 2 bases short, with 13 bases between. The germline V gene has CDR1 SQVTM and CDR2 ANQGSEA. The DNA of the CDR3 is TGCAGCGTTGAGGCCTCTAAACCAAACTATGGCTACACCTTC. This translates into CSVEASKPNYGYTF.